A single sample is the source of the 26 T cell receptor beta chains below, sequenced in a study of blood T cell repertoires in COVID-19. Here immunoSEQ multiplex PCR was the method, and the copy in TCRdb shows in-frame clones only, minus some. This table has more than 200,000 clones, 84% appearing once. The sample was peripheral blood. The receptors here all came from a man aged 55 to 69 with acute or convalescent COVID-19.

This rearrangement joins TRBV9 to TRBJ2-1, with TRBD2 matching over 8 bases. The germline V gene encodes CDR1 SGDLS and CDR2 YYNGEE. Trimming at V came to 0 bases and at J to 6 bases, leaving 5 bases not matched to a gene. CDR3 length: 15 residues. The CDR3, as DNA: TGTGCCAGCAGCGTAGTGGGACTAGGTCCCAATGAGCAGTTCTTC. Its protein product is CASSVVGLGPNEQFF.

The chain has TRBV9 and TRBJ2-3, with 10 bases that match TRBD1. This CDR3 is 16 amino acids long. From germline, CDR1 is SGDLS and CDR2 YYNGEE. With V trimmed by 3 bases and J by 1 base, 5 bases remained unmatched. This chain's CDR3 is CASSADRGQGTDTQYF. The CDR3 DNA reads TGTGCCAGCAGCGCAGACAGGGGGCAAGGCACAGATACGCAGTATTTT. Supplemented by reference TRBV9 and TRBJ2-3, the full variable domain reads DSGVTQTPKHLITATGQRVTLRCSPRSGDLSVYWYQQSLDQGLQFLIQYYNGEERAKGNILERFSAQQFPDLHSELNLSSLELGDSALYFCASSADRGQGTDTQYFGPGTRLTVL.

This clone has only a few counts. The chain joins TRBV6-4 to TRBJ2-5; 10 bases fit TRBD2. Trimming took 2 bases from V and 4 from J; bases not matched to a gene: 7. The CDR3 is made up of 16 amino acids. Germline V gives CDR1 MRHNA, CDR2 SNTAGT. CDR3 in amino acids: CASSDGSAGGRETQYF. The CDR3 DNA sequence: TGTGCCAGCAGTGACGGTTCAGCGGGGGGGCGAGAGACCCAGTACTTC.

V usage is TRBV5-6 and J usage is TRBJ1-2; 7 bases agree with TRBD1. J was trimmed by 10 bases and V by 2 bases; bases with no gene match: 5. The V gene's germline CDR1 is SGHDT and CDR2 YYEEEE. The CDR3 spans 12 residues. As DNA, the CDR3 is TGTGCCAGCAGCTTAAACAGGGGTCCCTACACCTTC. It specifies CASSLNRGPYTF.

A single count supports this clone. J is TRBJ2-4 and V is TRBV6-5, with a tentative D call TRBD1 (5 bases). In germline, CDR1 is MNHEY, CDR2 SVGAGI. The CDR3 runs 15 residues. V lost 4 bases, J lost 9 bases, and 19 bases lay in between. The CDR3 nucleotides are TGTGCCAGCAGTTCCCCCGGGCTAAGGGGAACCATTCAGTACTTC. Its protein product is CASSSPGLRGTIQYF.

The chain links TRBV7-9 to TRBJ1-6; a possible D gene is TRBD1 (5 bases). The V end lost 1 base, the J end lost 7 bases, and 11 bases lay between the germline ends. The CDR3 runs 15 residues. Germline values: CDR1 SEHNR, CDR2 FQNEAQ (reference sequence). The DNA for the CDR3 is TGTGCCAGCAGCTTAGGGGGACTTAGGAATTCACCCCTCCACTTT. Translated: CASSLGGLRNSPLHF.

As DNA, the CDR3 is TGCGCCAGCAGCCAAGAAGGTACAGGGGGAACTTCACCCCTCCACTTT. Protein: CASSQEGTGGTSPLHF. The chain links TRBV4-1 to TRBJ1-6; 8 nucleotides line up with TRBD1. The CDR3 loop spans 16 amino acids. V gave up 0 bases and J gave up 9 bases; unmatched junction bases: 7. The germline V gene has CDR1 MGHRA and CDR2 YSYEKL.

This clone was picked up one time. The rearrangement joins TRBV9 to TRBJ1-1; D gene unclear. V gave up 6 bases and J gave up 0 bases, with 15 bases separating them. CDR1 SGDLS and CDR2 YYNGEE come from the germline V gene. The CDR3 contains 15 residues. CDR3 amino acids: CASTVGGRMNTEAFF. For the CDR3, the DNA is TGTGCCAGCACGGTGGGAGGGAGGATGAACACTGAAGCTTTCTTT.

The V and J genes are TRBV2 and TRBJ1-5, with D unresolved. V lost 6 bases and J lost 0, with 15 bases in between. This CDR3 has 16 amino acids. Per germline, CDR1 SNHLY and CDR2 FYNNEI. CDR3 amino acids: CASRYDPGVSNQPQHF. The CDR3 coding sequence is TGTGCCAGCAGATACGACCCGGGAGTTAGCAATCAGCCCCAGCATTTT.

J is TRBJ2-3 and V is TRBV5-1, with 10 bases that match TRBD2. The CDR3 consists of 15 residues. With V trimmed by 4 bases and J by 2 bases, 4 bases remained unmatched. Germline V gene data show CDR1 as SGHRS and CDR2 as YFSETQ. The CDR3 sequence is CASSGGLADTDTQYF. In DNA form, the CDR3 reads TGCGCCAGCAGCGGCGGACTAGCGGACACAGATACGCAGTATTTT. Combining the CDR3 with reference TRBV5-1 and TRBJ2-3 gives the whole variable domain KAGVTQTPRYLIKTRGQQVTLSCSPISGHRSVSWYQQTPGQGLQFLFEYFSETQRNKGNFPGRFSGRQFSNSRSEMNVSTLELGDSALYLCASSGGLADTDTQYFGPGTRLTVL.

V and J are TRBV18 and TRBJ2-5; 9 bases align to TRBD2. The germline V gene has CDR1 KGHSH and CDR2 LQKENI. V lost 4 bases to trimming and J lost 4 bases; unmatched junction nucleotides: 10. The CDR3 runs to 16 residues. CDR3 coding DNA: TGTGCCAGCTCACGTTCAGGCGGGGGGGCCAGAGAGACCCAGTACTTC. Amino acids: CASSRSGGGARETQYF.

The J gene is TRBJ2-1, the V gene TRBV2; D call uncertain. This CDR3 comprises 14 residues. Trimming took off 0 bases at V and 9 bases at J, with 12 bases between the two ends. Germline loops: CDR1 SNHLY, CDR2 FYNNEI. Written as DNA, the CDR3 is TGTGCCAGCAGTGAAGCGCTTCTGCAGGCTGAGCAGTTCTTC. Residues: CASSEALLQAEQFF.

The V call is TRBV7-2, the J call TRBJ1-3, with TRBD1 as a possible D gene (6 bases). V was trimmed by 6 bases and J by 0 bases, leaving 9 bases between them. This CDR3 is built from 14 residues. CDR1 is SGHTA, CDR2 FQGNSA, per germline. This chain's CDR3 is CASRDSSSGNTIYF. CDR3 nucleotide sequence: TGTGCCAGCAGGGACAGTAGCTCTGGAAACACCATATATTTT. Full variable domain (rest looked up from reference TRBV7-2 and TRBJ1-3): GAGVSQSPSNKVTEKGKDVELRCDPISGHTALYWYRQSLGQGLEFLIYFQGNSAPDKSGLPSDRFSAERTGGSVSTLTIQRTQQEDSAVYLCASRDSSSGNTIYFGEGSWLTVV.

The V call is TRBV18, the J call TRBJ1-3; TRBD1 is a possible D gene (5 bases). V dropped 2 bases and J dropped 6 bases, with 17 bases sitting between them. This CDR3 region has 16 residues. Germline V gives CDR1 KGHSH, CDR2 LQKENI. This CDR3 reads CASSPIYRIGENTIYF. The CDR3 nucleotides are TGTGCCAGCTCACCAATCTACAGGATTGGCGAAAACACCATATATTTT.

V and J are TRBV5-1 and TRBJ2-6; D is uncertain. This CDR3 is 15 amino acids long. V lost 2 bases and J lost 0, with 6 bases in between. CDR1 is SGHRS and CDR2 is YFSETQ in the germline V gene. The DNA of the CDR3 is TGCGCCAGCAGCTTCACTCGCTCTGGGGCCAACGTCCTGACTTTC. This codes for CASSFTRSGANVLTF.

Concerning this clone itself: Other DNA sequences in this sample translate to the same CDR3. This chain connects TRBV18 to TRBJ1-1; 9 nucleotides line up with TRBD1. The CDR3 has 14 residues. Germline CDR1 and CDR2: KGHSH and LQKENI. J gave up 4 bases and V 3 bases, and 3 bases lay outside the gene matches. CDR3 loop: CASSPGQGGTEAFF. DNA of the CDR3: TGTGCCAGCTCACCGGGACAGGGTGGCACTGAAGCTTTCTTT.

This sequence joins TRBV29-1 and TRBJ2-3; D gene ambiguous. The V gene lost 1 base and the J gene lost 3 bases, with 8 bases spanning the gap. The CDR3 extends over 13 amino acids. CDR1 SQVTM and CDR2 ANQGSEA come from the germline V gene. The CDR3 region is CSVEVTGTDTQYF. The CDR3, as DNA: TGCAGCGTTGAAGTAACCGGGACAGATACGCAGTATTTT.

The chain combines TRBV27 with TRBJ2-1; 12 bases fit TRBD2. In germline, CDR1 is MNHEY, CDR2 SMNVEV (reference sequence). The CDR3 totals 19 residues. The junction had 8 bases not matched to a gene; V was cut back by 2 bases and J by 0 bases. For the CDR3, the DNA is TGTGCCAGCAGTTTAAGGCTAGCGGGAGGGCCTAGCTCCTACAATGAGCAGTTCTTC. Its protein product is CASSLRLAGGPSSYNEQFF.

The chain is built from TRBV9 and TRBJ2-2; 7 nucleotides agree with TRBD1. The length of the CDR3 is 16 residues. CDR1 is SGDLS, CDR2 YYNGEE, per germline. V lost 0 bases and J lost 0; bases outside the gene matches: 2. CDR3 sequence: CASSVAQGANTGELFF. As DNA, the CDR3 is TGTGCCAGCAGCGTAGCTCAGGGGGCGAACACCGGGGAGCTGTTTTTT.

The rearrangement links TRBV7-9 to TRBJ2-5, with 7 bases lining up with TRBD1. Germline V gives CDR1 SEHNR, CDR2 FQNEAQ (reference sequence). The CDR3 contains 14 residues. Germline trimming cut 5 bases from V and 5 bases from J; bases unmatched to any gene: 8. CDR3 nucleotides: TGTGCCAGCAGCACCTCCACAGGGGTGGAGACCCAGTACTTC. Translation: CASSTSTGVETQYF.

As DNA, the CDR3 is TGTGCCAGCAGTACAGGGCCCTCCGGAAACACCATATATTTT. Translated: CASSTGPSGNTIYF. The rearrangement uses TRBV28 and TRBJ1-3, with D perhaps matching TRBD1 (6 bases). This CDR3 spans 14 amino acids. Germline V gives CDR1 MDHEN, CDR2 SYDVKM. With 5 bases removed from V and 4 bases from J, the gap between germline ends came to 12 bases.

CDR3 residues: CASRGMGAGNEKLFF. The DNA of the CDR3 is TGTGCCAGCAGGGGAATGGGGGCAGGGAATGAAAAACTGTTTTTT. The chain joins TRBV6-5 to TRBJ1-4, with D possibly being TRBD1 (6 bases). The V gene's germline CDR1 is MNHEY and CDR2 SVGAGI. V dropped 6 bases and J dropped 5 bases, with 16 bases sitting between them. This CDR3 spans 15 amino acids.

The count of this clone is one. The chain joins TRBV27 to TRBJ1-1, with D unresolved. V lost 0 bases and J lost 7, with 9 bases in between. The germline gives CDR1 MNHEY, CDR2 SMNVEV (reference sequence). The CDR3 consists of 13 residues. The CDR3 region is CASSLSGRVEAFF. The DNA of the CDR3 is TGTGCCAGCAGTTTATCGGGGAGGGTTGAAGCTTTCTTT.

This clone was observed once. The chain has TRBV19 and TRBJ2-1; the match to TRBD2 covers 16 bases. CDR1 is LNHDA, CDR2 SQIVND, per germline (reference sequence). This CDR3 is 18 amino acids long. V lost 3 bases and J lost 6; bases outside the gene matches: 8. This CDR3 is CASSMLGLAGGRVNEQFF. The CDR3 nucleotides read TGTGCCAGTAGTATGTTGGGACTAGCGGGAGGGCGAGTCAATGAGCAGTTCTTC.

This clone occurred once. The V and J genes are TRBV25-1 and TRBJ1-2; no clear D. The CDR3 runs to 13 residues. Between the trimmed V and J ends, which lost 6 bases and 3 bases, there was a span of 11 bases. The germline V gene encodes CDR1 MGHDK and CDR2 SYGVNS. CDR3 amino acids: CASSVTRDYGYTF. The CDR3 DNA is TGTGCCAGCAGCGTGACAAGAGACTATGGCTACACCTTC.

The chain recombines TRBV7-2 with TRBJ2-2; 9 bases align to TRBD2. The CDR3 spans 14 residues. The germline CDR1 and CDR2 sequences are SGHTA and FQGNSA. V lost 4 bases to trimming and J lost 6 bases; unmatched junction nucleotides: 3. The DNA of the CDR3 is TGTGCCAGCAGCTCTATAGCGGGGGCCGGGGAGCTGTTTTTT. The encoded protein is CASSSIAGAGELFF.